A selection of T cell receptor beta chains follows, all from one sample in a study of cytomegalovirus exposure and HLA in healthy donors. The method was immunoSEQ multiplex PCR; TCRdb's version includes in-frame clones alone and lacks a portion of them. The sample lists approximately 88,000 clones; approximately 96% were seen once. The sequenced sample was PBMCs. The receptors shown here come from a woman under 30 in good health and CMV-seronegative. The CDR3 runs from the conserved cysteine through the conserved F or W. A D gene is named only where the DNA matches it firmly. Part of the rows lack a size; the others show once, few, many or a class for expanded clones.

J gene	clone size	D gene	V gene	CDR3 protein	CDR3 DNA
TRBJ1-2	-	-	TRBV7-6	CASSLGGGMGGYTF	TGTGCCAGCAGCTTAGGGGGAGGAATGGGTGGCTACACCTTC
TRBJ2-1	-	TRBD2	TRBV23-1	CASSPPGSGRPREATGIYNEQFF	TGCGCCAGCAGTCCCCCGGGGAGCGGGAGACCCAGAGAAGCAACGGGGATCTACAATGAGCAGTTCTTC
TRBJ2-1	once	TRBD1	TRBV9	CASSVQGVNEQFF	TGTGCCAGCAGCGTCCAGGGGGTAAATGAGCAGTTCTTC
TRBJ2-4	-	TRBD1	TRBV6-5	CAQVGTALAKNIQYF	TGTGCCCAAGTAGGGACAGCACTAGCCAAAAACATTCAGTACTTC
TRBJ2-4	-	-	TRBV5-1	CASSARVAKNIQYF	TGCGCCAGCAGCGCCCGGGTAGCCAAAAACATTCAGTACTTC
TRBJ1-4	-	-	TRBV5-1	CASSLELTEKLFF	TGCGCCAGCAGCTTGGAGCTTACGGAAAAACTGTTTTTT
TRBJ1-1	-	-	TRBV15	CATSSPREGGRNTEAFF	TGTGCCACCAGCAGCCCCAGGGAGGGGGGAAGGAACACTGAAGCTTTCTTT
TRBJ1-5	-	TRBD1	TRBV7-9	CASSRGQARGQPQHF	TGTGCCAGCAGCCGGGGACAGGCTAGGGGTCAGCCCCAGCATTTT
TRBJ2-3	-	-	TRBV21-1	CASSNEWGGYTDTQYF	TGTGCCAGCAGCAACGAGTGGGGCGGTTACACAGATACGCAGTATTTT
TRBJ2-7	-	TRBD1	TRBV4-1	CASSQEGTGSSYEQYF	TGCGCCAGCAGCCAAGAAGGGACAGGTAGCTCCTACGAGCAGTACTTC
TRBJ1-2	once	-	TRBV19	CASSFSRALYGYTF	TGTGCCAGTAGTTTCTCCAGGGCCCTCTATGGCTACACCTTC
TRBJ1-4	-	TRBD1	TRBV6-1	CASSGGTGWATNEKLFF	TGTGCCAGCAGTGGTGGGACAGGGTGGGCAACTAATGAAAAACTGTTTTTT
TRBJ2-1	-	TRBD2	TRBV6-1	CASSGVDGRAGNEQFF	TGTGCCAGCAGTGGGGTTGACGGGAGGGCAGGGAATGAGCAGTTCTTC
TRBJ2-7	once	TRBD1	TRBV4-1	CASSHEGADEQYF	TGCGCCAGCAGCCACGAGGGGGCCGACGAGCAGTACTTC
TRBJ2-7	-	-	TRBV19	CASIRDRDTDYEQYF	TGTGCCAGTATTAGGGACCGGGACACGGACTACGAGCAGTACTTC
TRBJ1-3	-	-	TRBV18	CASSPPGQVLNTIYF	TGTGCCAGCTCACCACCGGGGCAAGTTTTAAACACCATATATTTT
TRBJ2-7	-	TRBD1	TRBV6-5	CASSQRTGPSEQYF	TGTGCCAGCAGTCAACGGACAGGGCCGAGTGAGCAGTACTTC